The 27 T cell receptor beta chains in this list originate from one sample, sequenced in a study of CD8+ T cells in alopecia areata. cDNA reverse transcribed from extracted RNA served as the sequencing template. Sequenced by immunoSEQ multiplex PCR; TCRdb stores in-frame clones only, minus some. The sample shows 150,000 or so clones, around 47% of them seen only once. The material sequenced was CD4+ T cells sorted from blood. The receptors stem from a human donor with alopecia areata.

This chain links TRBV28 with TRBJ2-7; tentative D call: TRBD1 (6 bases). V was trimmed by 4 bases and J by 8 bases, leaving 9 bases between them. The CDR3 is made up of 11 amino acids. Germline V CDR1 and CDR2: MDHEN, SYDVKM. In DNA form, the CDR3 reads TGTGCCAGCAGTTCCGGGACACAGCAGTACTTC. The encoded protein is CASSSGTQQYF.

This clone has only a few counts. V is TRBV28 and J is TRBJ1-2, with D maybe TRBD1 (5 bases). CDR1 is MDHEN and CDR2 is SYDVKM in the germline V gene. With 1 base removed from V and 5 bases from J, the gap between germline ends came to 17 bases. The CDR3 is 16 amino acids. Written as DNA, the CDR3 is TGTGCCAGCAGTTTATCTTCAGCCTGGGACGCGTATGGCTACACCTTC. It codes for CASSLSSAWDAYGYTF.

The chain employs TRBV29-1 and TRBJ2-1; D remains unclear. Germline-derived CDR1 and CDR2 are SQVTM and ANQGSEA. This CDR3 has 11 residues. The V end lost 4 bases, the J end lost 5 bases, and 6 bases lay between the germline ends. CDR3 amino acids: CSVGRNNEQFF. For the CDR3, the DNA is TGCAGCGTTGGCCGCAACAATGAGCAGTTCTTC.

V and J are TRBV5-6 and TRBJ2-5; D unclear. Trimming shortened V by 2 bases and J by 1 base, and 3 bases separated the two germline ends. Germline-derived CDR1 and CDR2 are SGHDT and YYEEEE. CDR3 length: 12 amino acids. As DNA, the CDR3 is TGTGCCAGCAGCTTTTCCCAAGAGACCCAGTACTTC. This encodes CASSFSQETQYF.

The gene calls are TRBV29-1 and TRBJ1-4, with TRBD1 identical over 7 bases. The CDR3 is made up of 15 amino acids. The germline V gene has CDR1 SQVTM and CDR2 ANQGSEA. J lost 8 bases, V lost 6 bases, and 15 bases had no gene match. Here the CDR3 reads CSVRTNGQVEEKLFF. CDR3 DNA sequence: TGCAGCGTCCGGACAAATGGACAGGTAGAGGAAAAACTGTTTTTT.

This clone was found a few times. The rearrangement uses TRBV6-6 and TRBJ2-7; unclear D gene. Trimming shortened V by 6 bases and J by 3 bases, and 15 bases separated the two germline ends. CDR1 MNHNY and CDR2 SVGAGI come from the germline V gene (reference sequence). The CDR3 runs 14 residues. The CDR3 is CASSQTDVRYEQYF. In DNA, the CDR3 is TGTGCCAGCAGCCAGACCGATGTTCGCTACGAGCAGTACTTC.

In this sample, this clone turned up a few times. This chain connects TRBV11-2 to TRBJ2-3; no clear D. The CDR3 has 13 residues. V was clipped by 6 bases and J by 4 bases, with 11 bases between them. CDR1 is SGHAT and CDR2 is FQNNGV in the germline V gene. CDR3 nucleotides: TGTGCCAGCAGGGTAACTGGGGCAGATACGCAGTATTTT. It encodes CASRVTGADTQYF.

The chain couples TRBV9 to TRBJ2-5; D not resolved. Deletions cut 2 bases from V and 0 bases from J, with 11 bases between. This CDR3 region has 15 residues. CDR1 and CDR2 (germline): SGDLS, YYNGEE. CDR3: CASSVGRSNQETQYF. CDR3 nucleotide sequence: TGTGCCAGCAGCGTGGGCAGAAGTAACCAAGAGACCCAGTACTTC.

CDR3 sequence reads: CASSFPGVYEQYF. CDR3 in DNA: TGTGCCAGCAGTTTTCCAGGAGTCTACGAGCAGTACTTC. The V call is TRBV28, the J call TRBJ2-7; no definite D call. Germline V lookup: CDR1 MDHEN, CDR2 SYDVKM. Trimming cost V 3 bases and J 3 bases, with 9 bases left between them. The length of the CDR3 is 13 residues.

This chain links TRBV4-1 with TRBJ2-1; 12 bases align to TRBD2. With 6 bases clipped from V and 4 bases from J, the junction kept 4 bases outside the gene matches. The CDR3 spans 15 residues. The germline V gene encodes CDR1 MGHRA and CDR2 YSYEKL. CDR3 DNA: TGCGCCAGCAGGGGGCTAGCGGGAGGGTACAATGAGCAGTTCTTC. As protein: CASRGLAGGYNEQFF.

This clone was observed a few times. V is TRBV5-1 and J is TRBJ2-2; 8 bases are a match to TRBD2. V trimming: 3 bases; J trimming: 6 bases; junction bases outside the gene matches: 4. Germline assignment: CDR1 SGHRS and CDR2 YFSETQ. The CDR3 runs 14 residues. The CDR3 DNA follows: TGCGCCAGCAGCTCGAGCGGGAGTGCCGGGGAGCTGTTTTTT. Translation gives CASSSSGSAGELFF.

The CDR3 loop is CASSTEQEGGETQYF. Written as DNA, the CDR3 is TGTGCCAGCTCAACGGAGCAGGAGGGAGGAGAGACCCAGTACTTC. The chain links TRBV6-6 to TRBJ2-5; TRBD2 is a possible D gene (6 bases). This CDR3 contains 15 residues. Germline V lookup: CDR1 MNHNY, CDR2 SVGAGI (reference sequence). Trimming removed 8 bases at V and 4 bases at J, with 20 bases between.

This clone has a handful of counts. V usage is TRBV5-1 and J usage is TRBJ2-5; D possibly corresponds to TRBD2 (5 bases). CDR3 length equals 13 residues. CDR1 is SGHRS and CDR2 is YFSETQ in the germline V gene. Trimming left V 0 bases short and J 2 bases short, with 5 bases between. The CDR3 loop reads CASSLGRQETQYF. In DNA, the CDR3 is TGCGCCAGCAGCTTGGGGAGGCAAGAGACCCAGTACTTC.

This CDR3 is CASSQVASFRAGGFEQFF. CDR3 DNA: TGCGCCAGCAGCCAAGTTGCTTCCTTCCGGGCGGGAGGGTTCGAGCAGTTCTTC. This chain connects TRBV4-1 to TRBJ2-1, with 9 bases aligning to TRBD2. The germline V gene has CDR1 MGHRA and CDR2 YSYEKL. The CDR3 spans 18 residues. Unmatched junction bases numbered 17, after V lost 1 base and J lost 10 bases.

The gene calls are TRBV5-1 and TRBJ2-7, with TRBD2 matching over 10 bases. The CDR3 runs to 13 residues. The germline CDR1 and CDR2 sequences are SGHRS and YFSETQ. Trimming at V came to 6 bases and at J to 4 bases, leaving 4 bases not matched to a gene. This chain's CDR3 is CASMEREGYEQYF. The CDR3 DNA sequence: TGCGCCAGCATGGAGCGGGAGGGATACGAGCAGTACTTC.

Only a few counts were recorded for this clone. The genes are TRBV14 and TRBJ1-1; D is unclear. V lost 2 bases to trimming and J lost 0 bases, with 7 bases between them. CDR1 is SGHDN and CDR2 is FVKESK in the germline V gene. The CDR3 spans 14 residues. CDR3: CASSQWVMNTEAFF. In DNA, the CDR3 is TGTGCCAGCAGCCAATGGGTTATGAACACTGAAGCTTTCTTT. Variable domain in full (rest from reference TRBV14 and TRBJ1-1): EAGVTQFPSHSVIEKGQTVTLRCDPISGHDNLYWYRRVMGKEIKFLLHFVKESKQDESGMPNNRFLAERTGGTYSTLKVQPAELEDSGVYFCASSQWVMNTEAFFGQGTRLTVV.

This rearrangement joins TRBV7-3 to TRBJ2-1; 7 bases line up with TRBD1. This CDR3 is 16 amino acids long. Per germline, CDR1 SGHTA and CDR2 FQGTGA. With V trimmed by 1 base and J by 6 bases, 9 bases remained unmatched. The CDR3 is CASSLNGDSSSNEQFF. The CDR3, as DNA: TGTGCCAGCAGCTTAAATGGGGACAGTTCTTCCAATGAGCAGTTCTTC.

V usage is TRBV20-1 and J usage is TRBJ2-3; D possibly corresponds to TRBD1 (5 bases). The ends were cut back, 8 bases at V and 6 bases at J, with 12 bases in the middle. Germline V lookup: CDR1 DFQATT, CDR2 SNEGSKA (reference sequence). This CDR3 contains 11 residues. CDR3 sequence: CSSNPGDTQYF. The CDR3 nucleotides read TGCAGTTCGAACCCAGGGGATACGCAGTATTTT.

The table lists this clone with a few counts. The chain couples TRBV28 to TRBJ1-2; no clear D gene. This CDR3 is built from 12 residues. Trimming shortened V by 2 bases and J by 2 bases, and 3 bases separated the two germline ends. Germline CDR1 is MDHEN and CDR2 is SYDVKM. The CDR3 protein is CASSLDNYGYTF. The CDR3 nucleotides read TGTGCCAGCAGTTTAGACAACTATGGCTACACCTTC.

The chain is built from TRBV29-1 and TRBJ2-7, with D unresolved. From germline, CDR1 is SQVTM and CDR2 ANQGSEA. Trimming took off 5 bases at V and 4 bases at J, with 12 bases between the two ends. The CDR3 is 12 residues long. As DNA, the CDR3 is TGCAGCGTTCGGCAAACGTCTTACGAGCAGTACTTC. This codes for CSVRQTSYEQYF.

The sample holds a few counts of this clone. This chain connects TRBV5-1 to TRBJ2-7; D is uncertain. This CDR3 is 16 amino acids long. CDR1 and CDR2 (germline): SGHRS, YFSETQ. Trimming left V 2 bases short and J 5 bases short, with 20 bases between. The CDR3 nucleotides read TGCGCCAGCAGCTTTCAGATTCCCGGCAGATTCGACGAGCAGTACTTC. Residues: CASSFQIPGRFDEQYF.

The chain carries TRBV30 and TRBJ1-2, with no clear D. Germline values: CDR1 GTSNPN, CDR2 SVGIG (reference sequence). Trimming took off 5 bases at V and 4 bases at J, with 8 bases between the two ends. This CDR3 is built from 11 residues. CDR3 sequence reads: CAWAALYGYTF. The DNA for the CDR3 is TGTGCCTGGGCCGCCCTCTATGGCTACACCTTC.

The chain links TRBV7-3 to TRBJ2-7; 8 nucleotides match TRBD2. After removal of 3 bases from V and 2 bases from J, the junction contained 6 bases not matched to a gene. Germline assignment: CDR1 SGHTA and CDR2 FQGTGA. The length of the CDR3 is 15 residues. The CDR3 here is CASSFRWTSTYEQYF. The CDR3 DNA reads TGTGCCAGCAGCTTCCGATGGACTAGCACCTACGAGCAGTACTTC.

The rearrangement joins TRBV27 to TRBJ2-7, with D tentatively TRBD2 (6 bases). Germline V gene lookup returns CDR1 MNHEY and CDR2 SMNVEV (reference sequence). V shed 8 bases and J shed 1 base, with 9 bases lying between them. The CDR3 covers 12 residues. CDR3 DNA sequence: TGTGCCAGCGCGGGGCTTTCCTACGAGCAGTACTTC. This encodes CASAGLSYEQYF.

The table lists this clone with a count of one. V usage is TRBV14 and J usage is TRBJ2-7; D is uncertain. The CDR3 spans 11 residues. V was trimmed by 3 bases and J by 5 bases, leaving 5 bases between them. The germline gives CDR1 SGHDN, CDR2 FVKESK. The CDR3 DNA reads as TGTGCCAGCAGCCATGTTCACGAGCAGTACTTC. Its protein is CASSHVHEQYF.

CDR3 in DNA: TGTGCCAGCAGCGGGGGATACGAGCAGTACTTC. This gives the protein CASSGGYEQYF. The chain is built from TRBV6-5 and TRBJ2-7; possibly TRBD2 for D (6 bases). Germline CDR1 is MNHEY and CDR2 is SVGAGI. This CDR3 comprises 11 residues. The ends were cut back, 6 bases at V and 4 bases at J, with 7 bases in the middle.

This chain links TRBV5-1 with TRBJ2-7, with 9 bases fitting TRBD1. V shed 0 bases and J 4 bases; nucleotides not matched to a gene: 5. Germline lookup yields CDR1 SGHRS and CDR2 YFSETQ. CDR3 length: 15 amino acids. The CDR3 here is CASSLAGTGMYEQYF. Written as DNA, the CDR3 is TGCGCCAGCAGCTTGGCCGGGACAGGGATGTACGAGCAGTACTTC.